Detailed here is one T cell receptor (beta chain). Its target is not known. This sample is drawn from a study of early T cells in non-severe SARS-CoV-2 infection. Overall study context: Chains were unpaired, as sequencing was done on bulk RNA from unsorted whole blood.

Looked up from germline, CDR1 is SNHLY and CDR2 is FYNNEI. CDR3 length: 15 residues. The ends were cut back, 6 bases at V and 5 bases at J, with 20 bases in the middle. Individual cDNA molecules carried attached unique molecular identifiers. TCRdb processed the 5' RACE reads anew with MiXCR; each CDR3 protein has one entry. The sample holds about 83,000 distinct CDR3 sequences, around 9.3% seen once. Findings and limits, study-wide: In VDJdb matching, anti-spike CD8 responses were favored while private and CD4 specificities went missing.

The rearrangement joins TRBV2 to TRBJ2-7, with D perhaps matching TRBD1 (5 bases). The receptor's source is an adult who was a healthcare worker with PCR-confirmed SARS-CoV-2 infection or an uninfected control (not recorded which). The specimen was whole blood, collected at baseline. CDR3 sequence: CASSARVPSLDEQYF. In DNA form, the CDR3 reads TGTGCCAGCAGCGCCAGGGTGCCGTCGTTGGACGAGCAGTACTTC.